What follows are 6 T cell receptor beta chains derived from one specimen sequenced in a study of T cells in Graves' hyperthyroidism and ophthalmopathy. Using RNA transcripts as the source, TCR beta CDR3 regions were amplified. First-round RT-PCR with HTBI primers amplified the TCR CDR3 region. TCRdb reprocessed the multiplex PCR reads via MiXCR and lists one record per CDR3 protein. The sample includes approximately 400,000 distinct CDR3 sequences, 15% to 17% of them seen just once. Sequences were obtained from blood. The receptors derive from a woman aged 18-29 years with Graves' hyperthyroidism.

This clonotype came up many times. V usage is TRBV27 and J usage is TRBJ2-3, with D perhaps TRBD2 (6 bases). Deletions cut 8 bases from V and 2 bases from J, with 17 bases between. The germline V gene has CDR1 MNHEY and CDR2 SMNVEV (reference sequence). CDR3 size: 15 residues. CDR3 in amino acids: CASCRRDGDTDTQYF. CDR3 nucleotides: TGTGCCAGCTGCCGGCGGGATGGAGACACAGATACGCAGTATTTT.

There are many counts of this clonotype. The CDR3 region is CASSLRPSGTLSYEQYF. DNA for the CDR3: TGTGCCAGCAGCTTAAGACCTTCGGGGACCCTCTCCTACGAGCAGTACTTC. J is TRBJ2-7 and V is TRBV11-2; D possibly matches TRBD1 or TRBD2 (5 bases each). Germline V lookup: CDR1 SGHAT, CDR2 FQNNGV. CDR3 length equals 17 residues. V was shortened by 2 bases and J by 0 bases, with 17 bases between the two germline ends.

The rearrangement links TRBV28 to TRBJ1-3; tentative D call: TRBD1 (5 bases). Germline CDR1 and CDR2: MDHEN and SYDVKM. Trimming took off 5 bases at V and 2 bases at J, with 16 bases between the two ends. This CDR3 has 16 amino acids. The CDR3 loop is CASSRPGTPTGNTIYF. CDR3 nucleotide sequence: TGTGCCAGCAGTCGTCCCGGGACCCCGACTGGAAACACCATATATTTT.

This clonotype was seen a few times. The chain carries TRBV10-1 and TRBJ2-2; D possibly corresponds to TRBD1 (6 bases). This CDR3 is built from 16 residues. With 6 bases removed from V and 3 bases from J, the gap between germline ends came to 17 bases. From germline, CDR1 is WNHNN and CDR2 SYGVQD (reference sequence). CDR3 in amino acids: CASSAGTYVDTGELFF. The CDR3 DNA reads TGCGCCAGCAGCGCCGGGACATATGTCGACACCGGGGAGCTGTTTTTT.

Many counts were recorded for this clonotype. CDR3: CSVRRLDSTDTQYF. The CDR3 DNA reads as TGCAGCGTTAGGCGACTGGATTCGACTGATACGCAGTATTTT. The chain uses TRBV29-1 and TRBJ2-3; D not certain. CDR1 is SQVTM, CDR2 ANQGSEA, per germline. The CDR3 is 14 amino acids. Trimming pared 5 bases from V and 6 bases from J, leaving 18 bases between.

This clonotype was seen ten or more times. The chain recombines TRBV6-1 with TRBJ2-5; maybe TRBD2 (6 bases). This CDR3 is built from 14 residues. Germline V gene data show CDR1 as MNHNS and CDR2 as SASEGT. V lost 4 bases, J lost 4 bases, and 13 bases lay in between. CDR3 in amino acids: CASSGGGIGETQYF. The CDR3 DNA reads TGTGCCAGCAGTGGGGGCGGGATCGGAGAGACCCAGTACTTC.